The source of this T cell receptor (beta chain) is a study of blood T cell repertoires in COVID-19. Background on the study: Acute and convalescent COVID-19 samples came from the United States, Italy and Spain.

In the original processing: Amplifying reference gene primers gave estimates of nucleated cell counts. Data came from immunoSEQ multiplex PCR; TCRdb stores just in-frame clones and leaves some out. D and trimming were read from the DNA, whereas the V and J calls and clone size are those reported in that table. The sample yields 360,000 or so clones, over 85% seen once. CDR3 size: 13 residues. V was cut by 5 bases and J by 1 base, with 8 bases left in between. Germline V gene sequence: CDR1 ENHRY, CDR2 SYGVKD. The gene calls are TRBV10-3 and TRBJ1-1; D is undetermined. Input material: peripheral blood. The clonotype originates from a woman aged 55-69 years with COVID-19, enrolled during active disease. Written as DNA, the CDR3 is TGTGCCATCAGTCCCGACAAGAACACTGAAGCTTTCTTT. This codes for CAISPDKNTEAFF.